This T cell receptor (beta chain) was recorded in a study of T-cell memory formation after mild COVID-19. TCRdb re-called the 5' RACE reads with MiXCR, one entry per CDR3 protein. Seen here are 550,000 to 700,000 distinct CDR3 sequences, around 15% observed once, and the top ten hold about 8.1%. The CDR3 runs to 13 residues. Germline loops: CDR1 KGHDR, CDR2 SFDVKD. Trimming removed 6 bases at V and 4 bases at J, with 9 bases between. The chain is built from TRBV24-1 and TRBJ2-1; D unresolved. Sequenced: PBMCs or a T cell subset sorted from them (not recorded which). The source of this sequence is an adult woman who had mild COVID-19 (a few samples of this study predate the infection). Cell type and time point are not known. CDR3 amino acids: CATSPRRYNEQFF. In DNA form, the CDR3 reads TGTGCCACCAGTCCTCGGCGATACAATGAGCAGTTCTTC.